The clone carrying this TCR beta chain was detected only a few times. The source of the sample is a study of shared clonotypes between healthy human individuals. In the study overall: The people who gave samples were two women and three men aged 18 to 49.

V was clipped by 1 base and J by 6 bases, with 8 bases between them. The germline V gene encodes CDR1 MNHEY and CDR2 SMNVEV (reference sequence). This CDR3 has 13 residues. Replicate sorted-subset PCRs were loaded with 150 to 250 ng DNA, approximately 31,000 T cell genomes. Repertoires were generated with immunoSEQ multiplex PCR, while TCRdb's copy carries only in-frame clones and drops some. The sample gives hundreds of thousands of clones, 55% to 85% of which show up once; around 2% is in the top ten. The chain has TRBV27 and TRBJ2-3, with D uncertain. Sequences were obtained from memory CD4+ T cells sorted from blood. Noted subset: CD45RA-negative fraction. This sequence originates from a young woman in good health. DNA of the CDR3: TGTGCCAGCAGTTTATTTCGACTCGATACGCAGTATTTT. Amino acid sequence: CASSLFRLDTQYF.